The sequence of this T cell receptor beta chain was determined in a study of response to subunit inactivated influenza vaccine (dated by TCRdb to between 2017 and 2018). Regarding the complete study: Deep quantitative T cell receptor repertoire profiling was used in the study to track responses to a trivalent subunit inactivated influenza vaccine.

Measured from the cysteine to the phenylalanine, the CDR3 is 10 residues long. The kept DNA is CDR3 alone, 30 bases in frame from the first base. V is pared back by 3 bases and J by 5 bases, with 4 bases lying between the germline termini. The germline V gene yields SQVTM for CDR1 and ANQGSEA for CDR2. General conclusions and limits of the study: The authors suggested that each seasonal influenza vaccination may recruit only a limited number of new T cells.

The library relied on RT-PCR. Sequencing relied on an Illumina HiSeq 2500. In TCRdb, the public reads were trimmed at Q25 with fastp and aligned with MiXCR, with productive beta chains retained. When rows share a CDR3 protein, they turn into one entry using the most common DNA and genes. In this sample the table shows 700,000 to 800,000 distinct CDR3 sequences, under 20% of which occur a single time. Approximately 10% of the sample comes from the top ten. This clonotype has a count of ten or more. Its antigen has not been determined. The input lacks base qualities; no much larger clone sits a single base away.

The origin of this receptor is a man aged 45-65 years who received an inactivated influenza vaccine. Donor details come from another sample of the same person, matched by shared clones. Material: PBMCs from blood, obtained around 5 days after vaccination. The V and J segments used are TRBV29-1 and TRBJ2-5; the D segment cannot be called with confidence. At the DNA level, the sequence is TGCAGCGTTGATTGGGAGACCCAGTACTTC. Translated, it gives CSVDWETQYF.